The 14 T cell receptor beta chains presented below share a single source sample, sequenced in a study of tissue T cells after allogeneic stem cell transplantation. Only in-frame clones appear in the TCRdb table, and some are missing; sequencing was by immunoSEQ multiplex PCR. The table shows about 6,300 clones, with 60% to 80% occurring only once. This sample comprised tissue from the rectum, obtained at autopsy. The receptor source for this set is a woman aged 18-50 years with breast cancer.

This chain links TRBV18 with TRBJ1-1; the D is unclear. CDR3 length: 12 residues. Germline CDR1 reads KGHSH; CDR2 reads LQKENI. Deletions cut 5 bases from V and 2 bases from J, with 6 bases between. Here the CDR3 DNA reads TGTGCCAGCTCAGCCACAAACACTGAAGCTTTCTTT. Protein sequence: CASSATNTEAFF.

This chain joins TRBV7-2 and TRBJ2-7; TRBD1 matches at 9 bases. The CDR3 contains 16 residues. Germline CDR1 is SGHTA and CDR2 is FQGNSA. Germline trimming cut 4 bases from V and 2 bases from J; bases unmatched to any gene: 9. CDR3 loop: CASSSGTGKDPYEQYF. For the CDR3, the DNA is TGTGCCAGCAGCTCAGGGACAGGGAAGGATCCCTACGAGCAGTACTTC.

The chain employs TRBV29-1 and TRBJ1-2, with 8 nucleotides matching TRBD1. The CDR3 consists of 14 residues. The ends lost 4 bases at V and 2 bases at J; junction bases unmatched: 6. Germline assignment: CDR1 SQVTM and CDR2 ANQGSEA. The CDR3 region is CSVAGGGWNYGYTF. CDR3 DNA sequence: TGCAGCGTTGCAGGGGGCGGTTGGAACTATGGCTACACCTTC.

This clone appeared a single time. V and J are TRBV30 and TRBJ1-3; no clear D gene. This CDR3 region has 13 residues. V lost 1 base and J lost 0, with 4 bases in between. Germline V gene sequence: CDR1 GTSNPN, CDR2 SVGIG (reference sequence). The CDR3 protein is CAWSGVSGNTIYF. The CDR3 coding sequence is TGTGCCTGGAGTGGGGTCTCTGGAAACACCATATATTTT.

This chain joins TRBV11-2 and TRBJ2-1; 12 bases match TRBD2. The CDR3 extends over 17 amino acids. Germline CDR1 SGHAT, CDR2 FQNNGV. V lost 1 base, J lost 4 bases, and 5 bases stayed unmatched. CDR3 sequence reads: CASSLVGGTSGYNEQFF. CDR3 sequence (DNA): TGTGCCAGCAGCTTAGTAGGTGGGACTAGCGGGTACAATGAGCAGTTCTTC.

This clone was counted between two and nine times. The chain uses TRBV30 and TRBJ2-3, with TRBD2 matching 7 bases. V lost 0 bases, J lost 3 bases, and 3 bases stayed unmatched. The CDR3 has 14 amino acids. Germline V lookup: CDR1 GTSNPN, CDR2 SVGIG (reference sequence). CDR3 sequence: CAWSVKGGTDTQYF. DNA of the CDR3: TGTGCCTGGAGTGTAAAGGGAGGGACAGATACGCAGTATTTT.

The chain uses TRBV2 and TRBJ2-7; tentative D call: TRBD2 (5 bases). V was pared by 6 bases and J by 4 bases, with 13 bases between. Germline V lookup: CDR1 SNHLY, CDR2 FYNNEI. This CDR3 spans 13 amino acids. DNA for the CDR3: TGTGCCAGCAGGGCGGGCCTTGTTTACGAGCAGTACTTC. This sequence encodes CASRAGLVYEQYF.

This clone has a single count. V usage is TRBV3-1 (or the pseudogene TRBV3-2) and J usage is TRBJ1-2, with D possibly matching TRBD1 (6 bases). The CDR3 extends over 14 amino acids. Germline assignment: CDR1 LGHDT and CDR2 YNNKEL (reference sequence). V lost 4 bases, J lost 4 bases, and 13 bases lay in between. The CDR3 sequence is CASSLGTMAYGYTF. The DNA of the CDR3 is TGTGCCAGCAGCCTTGGGACAATGGCCTATGGCTACACCTTC.

V gene TRBV7-2 combines with J gene TRBJ2-7; tentatively, D is TRBD1 or TRBD2 (5 bases each). The V end lost 5 bases, the J end lost 3 bases, and 11 bases lay between the germline ends. The CDR3 runs to 13 residues. CDR1 and CDR2 from the germline V gene are SGHTA and FQGNSA. CDR3 DNA sequence: TGTGCCAGCAGCCCAACGAGGGGCTACGAGCAGTACTTC. Translating gives CASSPTRGYEQYF.

The chain carries TRBV11-2 and TRBJ2-7; D tentatively reads TRBD1 or TRBD2 (5 bases each). Germline lookup yields CDR1 SGHAT and CDR2 FQNNGV. This CDR3 region has 13 residues. The V and J ends lost 1 base and 6 bases respectively, with 10 bases between them. This CDR3 reads CASSLAGTVEQYF. For the CDR3, the DNA is TGTGCCAGCAGCTTAGCCGGGACGGTCGAGCAGTACTTC.

This rearrangement joins TRBV11-2 to TRBJ2-7; 8 nucleotides line up with TRBD2. Germline CDR1 and CDR2: SGHAT and FQNNGV. Trimming cost V 5 bases and J 2 bases; bases outside gene matches: 8. The CDR3 contains 15 residues. Here the CDR3 reads CASSPGGSVPYEQYF. DNA for the CDR3: TGTGCCAGCAGCCCGGGAGGGTCGGTTCCCTACGAGCAGTACTTC.

This clone was recorded a few times. The CDR3 loop is CAWSRGLDGTYEQYF. CDR3 in DNA: TGTGCCTGGAGCCGTGGACTAGACGGTACCTACGAGCAGTACTTC. V is TRBV30 and J is TRBJ2-7, with 7 bases matching TRBD2. This CDR3 has 15 residues. V was clipped by 3 bases and J by 2 bases; unmatched bases: 10. Germline lookup yields CDR1 GTSNPN and CDR2 SVGIG (reference sequence).

This clone came up a few times. The V gene is TRBV11-3, the J gene TRBJ2-7, with 7 bases lining up with TRBD1. Germline CDR1 reads SGHNT; CDR2 reads YENEEA. Unmatched junction bases numbered 8, after V lost 4 bases and J lost 5 bases. The CDR3 spans 14 residues. The CDR3 here is CASSSSTGSHEQYF. The DNA for the CDR3 is TGTGCCAGCAGCTCCTCGACAGGGTCCCACGAGCAGTACTTC.

The chain combines TRBV7-2 with TRBJ1-5; 7 bases agree with TRBD1. The germline V gene encodes CDR1 SGHTA and CDR2 FQGNSA. The CDR3 contains 14 residues. V gave up 1 base and J gave up 6 bases; unmatched junction bases: 3. The CDR3 nucleotides read TGTGCCAGCAGCTTAGTGGAGGGGGCTCAGCCCCAGCATTTT. Its translation is CASSLVEGAQPQHF.